The next 23 T cell receptor beta chains were all read from a single sample in a study of T cells in Graves' hyperthyroidism and ophthalmopathy. What was amplified from RNA transcripts were TCR beta CDR3 regions. RT-PCR in the first round (using the HTBI primer set) targeted the TCR CDR3. TCRdb re-called the multiplex PCR reads through MiXCR, storing one row per CDR3 protein. Of 550,000 to 700,000 distinct CDR3 sequences listed, roughly 14% were seen once; the top ten hold 3.5% to 4.5%. The sequenced sample was blood. These receptors all stem from a woman aged 40-49 years with Graves' ophthalmopathy.

In its sample, this clonotype was seen a few times. The rearrangement joins TRBV28 to TRBJ2-7; D is possibly TRBD2 (5 bases). Trimming pared 2 bases from V and 7 bases from J, leaving 18 bases between. Germline CDR1 and CDR2: MDHEN and SYDVKM. The CDR3 is 15 residues long. The CDR3 coding sequence is TGTGCCAGCAGTTTACCCCTAGCAGATTCTGGGGAGCAGTACTTC. Its translation: CASSLPLADSGEQYF. The variable domain in full, completed from reference TRBV28 and TRBJ2-7, reads DVKVTQSSRYLVKRTGEKVFLECVQDMDHENMFWYRQDPGLGLRLIYFSYDVKMKEKGDIPEGYSVSREKKERFSLILESASTNQTSMYLCASSLPLADSGEQYFGPGTRLTVT.

This sequence joins TRBV28 and TRBJ1-1, with a possible D match to TRBD1 (6 bases). Germline V lookup: CDR1 MDHEN, CDR2 SYDVKM. The CDR3 sequence is 13 residues long. Between the trimmed V and J ends, which lost 5 bases and 4 bases, there was a span of 11 bases. The chain's CDR3 is CASSLWTATEAFF. The CDR3 nucleotides are TGTGCCAGCAGTCTTTGGACAGCCACTGAAGCTTTCTTT.

J is TRBJ1-5 and V is TRBV28; D uncertain. Germline values: CDR1 MDHEN, CDR2 SYDVKM. Trimming shortened V by 2 bases and J by 2 bases, and 13 bases separated the two germline ends. This CDR3 comprises 16 residues. For the CDR3, the DNA is TGTGCCAGCAGTTTAGTTGGGGAGGTGGGCAATCAGCCCCAGCATTTT. It is translated as CASSLVGEVGNQPQHF.

This clonotype came up many times. V and J are TRBV5-6 and TRBJ2-2; D is unclear. Germline assignment: CDR1 SGHDT and CDR2 YYEEEE. CDR3 size: 17 residues. With 2 bases removed from V and 5 bases from J, the gap between germline ends came to 19 bases. The CDR3 spells CASSFGLNGVSTGELFF. CDR3 sequence (DNA): TGTGCCAGCAGCTTCGGGTTGAATGGGGTCTCTACCGGGGAGCTGTTTTTT.

This clonotype has at least ten counts. The chain combines TRBV6-1 with TRBJ1-2; D possibly corresponds to TRBD1 (5 bases). The V and J ends lost 5 bases and 7 bases respectively, with 14 bases between them. The CDR3 loop spans 13 amino acids. Germline-derived CDR1 and CDR2 are MNHNS and SASEGT. CDR3 sequence: CASSTWQGTGYTF. Written as DNA, the CDR3 is TGTGCCAGCAGTACGTGGCAGGGTACTGGCTACACCTTC.

The sample holds many counts of this clonotype. The chain carries TRBV11-2 and TRBJ1-2; D unresolved. Germline V gives CDR1 SGHAT, CDR2 FQNNGV. V shed 5 bases and J shed 4 bases, with 20 bases lying between them. This CDR3 has 16 amino acids. CDR3 bases: TGTGCCAGCAGCCTCACCCCACCACAAGCCGCCTATGGCTACACCTTC. Its translation is CASSLTPPQAAYGYTF. Full variable domain (rest looked up from reference TRBV11-2 and TRBJ1-2): EAGVAQSPRYKIIEKRQSVAFWCNPISGHATLYWYQQILGQGPKLLIQFQNNGVVDDSQLPKDRFSAERLKGVDSTLKIQPAKLEDSAVYLCASSLTPPQAAYGYTFGSGTRLTVV.

The chain recombines TRBV11-2 with TRBJ2-7; tentatively, D is TRBD2 (6 bases). Germline V gene sequence: CDR1 SGHAT, CDR2 FQNNGV. V was cut by 3 bases and J by 0 bases, with 12 bases left in between. The CDR3 runs to 15 residues. The CDR3, as DNA: TGTGCCAGCAGCTTGGAGGGGATCCGCTCCTACGAGCAGTACTTC. Translation gives CASSLEGIRSYEQYF.

CDR3 DNA sequence: TGCGCCAGCAGCTTCGGACTAGCCGTCTACGAGCAGTACTTC. Protein: CASSFGLAVYEQYF. This chain joins TRBV5-1 and TRBJ2-7, with 8 positions matching TRBD2. CDR1 SGHRS and CDR2 YFSETQ come from the germline V gene. V dropped 2 bases and J dropped 3; count of bases not matched to a gene: 4. The CDR3 has 14 residues.

This clonotype showed up many times. This rearrangement joins TRBV19 to TRBJ1-1; no reliable D call. Germline CDR1 LNHDA, CDR2 SQIVND (reference sequence). The CDR3 runs 15 residues. The ends were cut back, 6 bases at V and 5 bases at J, with 19 bases in the middle. Here the CDR3 DNA reads TGTGCCAGTAGGAGCGATAGGGTAGTTGGGACTGAAGCTTTCTTT. It translates to CASRSDRVVGTEAFF. The full variable domain, its missing parts supplied by reference TRBV19 and TRBJ1-1, is DGGITQSPKYLFRKEGQNVTLSCEQNLNHDAMYWYRQDPGQGLRLIYYSQIVNDFQKGDIAEGYSVSREKKESFPLTVTSAQKNPTAFYLCASRSDRVVGTEAFFGQGTRLTVV.

The J gene is TRBJ2-2, the V gene TRBV28; D unresolved. CDR3 size: 14 residues. The germline V gene has CDR1 MDHEN and CDR2 SYDVKM. V lost 5 bases and J lost 1, with 8 bases in between. The CDR3 sequence is CASSVLRNTGELFF. CDR3 bases: TGTGCCAGCAGTGTACTCAGGAACACCGGGGAGCTGTTTTTT.

On this clonotype itself: One junction end does not reproduce the germline sequence, and a read error may be involved. The chain joins TRBV6-2 or TRBV6-3 to TRBJ2-2; D not certain. This CDR3 has 11 amino acids. Per germline, CDR1 MNHEY and CDR2 SVGEGT. The CDR3, as DNA: TGTACCAGCAGTCCGCGTGGGGAGCTGTTTTTT. This codes for CTSSPRGELFF.

This clonotype was observed at least ten times. The chain uses TRBV10-3 and TRBJ1-3, with a tentative D call TRBD1 (6 bases). V shed 7 bases and J shed 0 bases, with 7 bases lying between them. The CDR3 extends over 13 amino acids. Germline values: CDR1 ENHRY, CDR2 SYGVKD. CDR3 region: CAITDSSGNTIYF. The CDR3 coding sequence is TGTGCCATCACGGACAGCTCTGGAAACACCATATATTTT.

This clonotype was detected many times. The V call is TRBV25-1, the J call TRBJ2-7; D remains unclear. Per germline, CDR1 MGHDK and CDR2 SYGVNS. The CDR3 has 13 amino acids. V was trimmed by 3 bases and J by 4 bases, leaving 10 bases between them. The DNA for the CDR3 is TGTGCCAGCAGTGACCAGGAAGTGTACGAGCAGTACTTC. As protein: CASSDQEVYEQYF.

This clonotype was seen repeatedly, ten times or more. The rearrangement joins TRBV6-1 to TRBJ2-7, with TRBD2 matching over 13 bases. The CDR3 is made up of 15 amino acids. Germline-derived CDR1 and CDR2 are MNHNS and SASEGT. The ends lost 3 bases at V and 7 bases at J; junction bases unmatched: 6. The CDR3 reads CASSDGLAGAWEQYF. DNA for the CDR3: TGTGCCAGCAGTGACGGACTAGCGGGAGCATGGGAGCAGTACTTC.

The table lists this clonotype with many counts. The genes are TRBV2 and TRBJ1-1, with TRBD1 matching over 8 bases. Germline V gene sequence: CDR1 SNHLY, CDR2 FYNNEI. The junction had 6 bases not matched to a gene; V was cut back by 7 bases and J by 2 bases. The CDR3 loop spans 14 amino acids. CDR3 coding DNA: TGTGCCAGCAATAGACAGGGGCGAAACACTGAAGCTTTCTTT. It specifies CASNRQGRNTEAFF. Full variable domain (rest looked up from reference TRBV2 and TRBJ1-1): EPEVTQTPSHQVTQMGQEVILRCVPISNHLYFYWYRQILGQKVEFLVSFYNNEISEKSEIFDDQFSVERPDGSNFTLKIRSTKLEDSAMYFCASNRQGRNTEAFFGQGTRLTVV.

This clonotype was counted at least ten times. The chain links TRBV29-1 to TRBJ2-4, with D possibly being TRBD1 (5 bases). CDR1 SQVTM and CDR2 ANQGSEA come from the germline V gene. The V end was cut by 6 bases, the J end by 3 bases, with 12 bases between. The CDR3 contains 13 residues. The CDR3 DNA follows: TGCAGCGTATCGACAGTTAACAAAAACATTCAGTACTTC. The encoded protein is CSVSTVNKNIQYF. The variable domain in full, completed from reference TRBV29-1 and TRBJ2-4, reads SAVISQKPSRDICQRGTSLTIQCQVDSQVTMMFWYRQQPGQSLTLIATANQGSEATYESGFVIDKFPISRPNLTFSTLTVSNMSPEDSSIYLCSVSTVNKNIQYFGAGTRLSVL.

This clonotype was seen many times. The chain uses TRBV27 and TRBJ2-5, with 13 bases fitting TRBD2. The CDR3 has 16 amino acids. V shed 2 bases, J shed 4 bases, and the junction held 4 bases outside the gene matches. CDR1 is MNHEY, CDR2 SMNVEV, per germline (reference sequence). CDR3 region: CASSLRRTSGRETQYF. The DNA of the CDR3 is TGTGCCAGCAGTTTAAGGAGGACTAGCGGGAGAGAGACCCAGTACTTC.

This chain uses TRBV6-5 with TRBJ2-7, with D maybe TRBD2 (7 bases). Per germline, CDR1 MNHEY and CDR2 SVGAGI. Deletions cut 0 bases from V and 5 bases from J, with 20 bases between. This CDR3 region has 17 residues. The CDR3 sequence: CASSYSGGTLDRNEQYF. As DNA, the CDR3 is TGTGCCAGCAGTTACTCCGGGGGGACCTTAGACAGGAACGAGCAGTACTTC.

There are many counts of this clonotype. The chain recombines TRBV6-9 with TRBJ2-7; possible D gene TRBD1, 6 bases. V dropped 5 bases and J dropped 7 bases, with 27 bases sitting between them. This CDR3 comprises 17 residues. CDR1 and CDR2 from the germline V gene are MNHGY and SVAAGI. Here the CDR3 DNA reads TGTGCCAGCAGTCACCCCGAGGCACAGGGAAGCTTGGGGGAGCAGTACTTC. This sequence encodes CASSHPEAQGSLGEQYF.

This clonotype has at least ten counts. The chain is built from TRBV7-6 and TRBJ2-1; tentatively, D is TRBD2 (5 bases). The CDR3 has 16 residues. Between the trimmed V and J ends, which lost 3 bases and 3 bases, there was a span of 15 bases. Germline V CDR1 and CDR2: SGHVS, FNYEAQ. CDR3 region: CASSFLTGDYYNEQFF. The CDR3, as DNA: TGTGCCAGCAGCTTCTTGACGGGTGACTACTACAATGAGCAGTTCTTC.

This clonotype was detected many times. The rearrangement uses TRBV19 and TRBJ2-3; 10 positions agree with TRBD2. V lost 4 bases and J lost 0; bases outside the gene matches: 10. Germline values: CDR1 LNHDA, CDR2 SQIVND (reference sequence). The CDR3 covers 18 residues. The chain's CDR3 is CASSRGTSASLSTDTQYF. Here the CDR3 DNA reads TGTGCCAGTAGTAGAGGGACTAGCGCATCACTAAGCACAGATACGCAGTATTTT.

This clonotype has only a few counts. One end of the junction varies from germline; a read error may be responsible. V gene TRBV20-1 combines with J gene TRBJ1-2; 8 bases map to TRBD1. CDR1 is DFQATT, CDR2 SNEGSKA, per germline (reference sequence). This CDR3 is 15 amino acids long. CDR3: CNARYPFDRGGGYTF. CDR3 nucleotide sequence: TGCAATGCTAGATATCCATTTGACAGGGGAGGAGGCTACACCTTC.

This clonotype was seen at least ten times. The chain has TRBV20-1 and TRBJ1-2, with D uncertain. The CDR3 consists of 15 residues. The germline CDR1 and CDR2 sequences are DFQATT and SNEGSKA (reference sequence). V gave up 2 bases and J gave up 1 base, with 14 bases separating them. CDR3 DNA sequence: TGCAGTGCTAGAAGCCTAACAGCCTTTAACTATGGCTACACCTTC. Amino acids: CSARSLTAFNYGYTF.